The rows below give T cell receptor beta chains drawn from one sample of a study of T cells in Graves' hyperthyroidism and ophthalmopathy. TCRdb redid the calling of the multiplex PCR reads with MiXCR, one entry per CDR3 protein. The repertoire holds around 540,000 distinct CDR3 sequences, with 40% to 55% as singletons. Sequencing was done on a sample of peripheral blood or thyroid tissue (not recorded which). These receptors came from a woman in her late teens or twenties with Graves' hyperthyroidism. Both conserved end residues are part of each CDR3. D genes are given only for firm matches. Not every row has a clone size; where given, it reads once, few, many or a size class.

>few|TRBD1|TRBV10-3|TRBJ2-5
TGTGCCAGCAGTTTCGGGACAGGGGTACAAGAGACCCAGTACTTC
CASSFGTGVQETQYF
>many|.|TRBV7-2|TRBJ1-1
TGTGCCAGCAGCTTAAGGGCAGGGAACACTGAAGCTTTCTTT
CASSLRAGNTEAFF
>many|.|TRBV9|TRBJ1-1
TGTGCCAGCAGCGTAGCCGGGTACACTGAAGCTTTCTTT
CASSVAGYTEAFF
>.|.|TRBV15|TRBJ2-2
TGTGCCACCAGCCCGGCGAACACCGGGGAGCTGTTTTTT
CATSPANTGELFF
>many|.|TRBV7-9|TRBJ2-6
TGTGCCAGCAGCACATACGGTGCTGGGGGGGCCAACGTCCTGACTTTC
CASSTYGAGGANVLTF
>.|.|TRBV6-5|TRBJ2-5
TGTGCCAGCAGCCTTACTCGACTGAATCAAGAGACCCAGTACTTC
CASSLTRLNQETQYF
>.|.|TRBV11-2|TRBJ2-5
TGTGCCAGCAGCTTAGTTCGGCAGGGAGGAGAGACCCAGTACTTC
CASSLVRQGGETQYF
>.|TRBD1|TRBV25-1|TRBJ2-7
TGTGCCAGCAGTGAATCGACAGGGAGCCTCTACGAGCAGTACTTC
CASSESTGSLYEQYF
>many|.|TRBV2|TRBJ1-6
TGTGCCGGCCGACGGTCAGGGTCACCCCTCCACTTT
CAGRRSGSPLHF
>.|.|TRBV5-6|TRBJ1-2
TGTGCCAGCGGATGGCCCCTCGGCTACACCTTC
CASGWPLGYTF
>.|.|TRBV19|TRBJ2-6
TGTGCCAGCAGTTCCCCCCCCGGGTCTGGGGCCAACGTCCTGACTTTC
CASSSPPGSGANVLTF
>.|.|TRBV10-3|TRBJ1-4
TGTGCCATCAGTGCTGGCGGGAGTCGGGATGAAAAACTGTTTTTT
CAISAGGSRDEKLFF
>many|.|TRBV10-2|TRBJ1-2
TGCGCCAGCAGTGAGTCGACAGGCAAACACTATGGCTACACCTTC
CASSESTGKHYGYTF
>.|.|TRBV29-1|TRBJ1-2
TGCAGCATGGAGAGCTATGGCTACACCTTC
CSMESYGYTF
>many|TRBD1|TRBV10-3|TRBJ1-1
TGTGCCATCAGGGACAGGGTAAACACTGAAGCTTTCTTT
CAIRDRVNTEAFF
>many|TRBD1|TRBV10-3|TRBJ1-1
TGTGCCATCAGTGAGCCCATCCGACAGGGGGAAGCTTTCTTT
CAISEPIRQGEAFF
>.|TRBD1|TRBV7-9|TRBJ2-3
TGTGCCAGCAGCTTCAGGACCACAGGGGAAGATACGCAGTATTTT
CASSFRTTGEDTQYF
>.|.|TRBV7-2|TRBJ1-2
TGTGCCAGCAGCTTAGCCAGGGTATTAGGATATGGCTACACCTTC
CASSLARVLGYGYTF
>.|.|TRBV5-6|TRBJ1-5
TGTGCCAGCAGTAAAAACCCCATTCTTGACATCCATTTT
CASSKNPILDIHF
>few|TRBD2|TRBV20-1|TRBJ2-5
TGCAGTGCTAGCCTACTAGCGGGAGGGCCGAGGGAGACCCAGTACTTC
CSASLLAGGPRETQYF
>few|.|TRBV9|TRBJ1-1
TGTGCCAGCAAACCGACAGATAGGAACACTGAAGCTTTCTTT
CASKPTDRNTEAFF
>many|TRBD1|TRBV7-8|TRBJ1-2
TGTGCCAGCAGCCTAAGGGGGCTTGGCTACACCTTC
CASSLRGLGYTF
>many|TRBD1|TRBV15|TRBJ2-7
TGTGCCACCAGCACGGACAGGGCCGCCTACGAGCAGTACTTC
CATSTDRAAYEQYF
>many|TRBD1|TRBV10-3|TRBJ1-3
TGTGCCATCACCAAGGACAGGGATGGAAACACCATATATTTT
CAITKDRDGNTIYF
>.|.|TRBV7-9|TRBJ1-2
TGTGCCAGCAGCATACACAGGGAAACTAACTATGGCTACACCTTC
CASSIHRETNYGYTF
>.|.|TRBV6-5|TRBJ2-7
TGTGCCAGCAGTTCCTACGCCAGCTACGAGCAGTACTTC
CASSSYASYEQYF
>few|.|TRBV12-3/TRBV12-4|TRBJ1-5
TGTGCCAGCAGTTTCCATGGACTTGATGGTCTCCAGCATTTT
CASSFHGLDGLQHF
>.|.|TRBV29-1|TRBJ1-5
TGCAGCGTTGAAGTTGGTCTAGCGGGGCAGCCCCAGCATTTT
CSVEVGLAGQPQHF
>.|.|TRBV24-1|TRBJ1-1
TGTGCCACCAGTTCCGGGACAACCCTTACGAACACTGAAGCTTTCTTT
CATSSGTTLTNTEAFF
>.|.|TRBV20-1|TRBJ2-2
TGCAGTGCTAGAGAAAGGAACACCGGGGAGCTGTTTTTT
CSARERNTGELFF
>.|TRBD1|TRBV7-9|TRBJ1-6
TGCGCCAGCAGCCTTTCCGGGACAGGGGTGTCACCCCTCCACTTT
CASSLSGTGVSPLHF
>.|.|TRBV7-8|TRBJ1-1
TGTGCCAGCAGCTTATCTACAGGTGGCACTGAAGCTTTCTTT
CASSLSTGGTEAFF
>.|TRBD1|TRBV20-1|TRBJ1-4
TGCAGTGCAATAGGGACAGGGGGGTACTCAACTAATGAAAAACTGTTTTTT
CSAIGTGGYSTNEKLFF
>few|.|TRBV7-9|TRBJ2-7
TGTGCCAGCAGCCGGGCCCCCCGCCCTTACGAGCAGTACTTC
CASSRAPRPYEQYF
>.|.|TRBV7-9|TRBJ2-1
TGTGCCAGCAGTCAAGGGGAAGGGAGTGAGCAGTTCTTC
CASSQGEGSEQFF
>.|TRBD1|TRBV20-1|TRBJ2-7
TGCAGTGCTAGAGATCTAGGGGGACAGGGCTTCAACGAGCAGTACTTC
CSARDLGGQGFNEQYF
>.|TRBD2|TRBV7-2|TRBJ2-2
TGTGCCAGCAGCACCAGGACTAGCGGTGCGCACCGGGAGCTGTTTTTT
CASSTRTSGAHRELFF
>once|.|TRBV29-1|TRBJ2-5
TGCAGCGTTGAAGCCGGGAGAGGCCAAGAGACCCAGTACTTC
CSVEAGRGQETQYF
>.|TRBD2|TRBV7-3|TRBJ2-2
TGTGCCAGCAGCCAAGAGGGCCTAGCGGGAAGACACCACTCGAACACCGGGGAGCTGTTTTTT
CASSQEGLAGRHHSNTGELFF
>.|.|TRBV4-1|TRBJ2-6
TGCGCCAGCAGCCAAATATCTGGGGCCAACGTCCTGACTTTC
CASSQISGANVLTF
>.|.|TRBV10-3|TRBJ2-2
TGTGCCAGCAGTTACGGGGCAGGGTCGGTCGGGGAGCTGTTTTTT
CASSYGAGSVGELFF
>.|.|TRBV25-1|TRBJ1-6
TGTGCCAGCTTAGAACAGCTCAATTCACCCCTCCACTTT
CASLEQLNSPLHF
>many|.|TRBV19|TRBJ1-2
TGTGCCAGTATGGACATACACTATGGCTACACCTTC
CASMDIHYGYTF
>.|TRBD1|TRBV29-1|TRBJ1-2
TGCAGCGTTGAAGATCCGCTCGCTAGCGGGAGCGTGACAGGGGGCTACACCTTC
CSVEDPLASGSVTGGYTF
>.|.|TRBV19|TRBJ1-5
TGTGCCAGTAGTATAGGTCCGATCAGCCCCCAGCATTTT
CASSIGPISPQHF
>.|.|TRBV13|TRBJ1-1
TGTGCCAGCAGCTTAGGCCTCTGGGGAGTCTTGAACACTGAAGCTTTCTTT
CASSLGLWGVLNTEAFF
>many|TRBD2|TRBV7-9|TRBJ2-7
TGTGCCAGCAGCTCTCGGACTAGCGCTTACGAGCAGTACTTC
CASSSRTSAYEQYF
>many|.|TRBV2|TRBJ1-2
TGTGCCAGCAGTGGGACACCTTATGGCTACACCTTC
CASSGTPYGYTF
>few|.|TRBV2|TRBJ2-3
TGTGCCAGCGGCGGGATGGGCACAGATACGCAGTATTTT
CASGGMGTDTQYF
>.|.|TRBV24-1|TRBJ1-1
TGTGCCACCTCTAGTTGGAACACTGGAGCTTTCTTT
CATSSWNTGAFF
>many|.|TRBV7-8|TRBJ2-5
TGTGCCAGCAGCTCCGGGATGAGGGAGACCCAGTACTTC
CASSSGMRETQYF
>.|TRBD1|TRBV20-1|TRBJ1-5
TGCAGTGCCAGCAGTCGGGACAGATGGCCCCAGCATTTT
CSASSRDRWPQHF
>many|.|TRBV9|TRBJ1-2
TGTGCCAGCGAGGGGAACTATGGCTACACCTTC
CASEGNYGYTF
>.|TRBD1|TRBV7-2|TRBJ2-5
TGTGCCAGCAGCACAGGGGGGACAGGGGGTGAGACCCAGTACTTC
CASSTGGTGGETQYF
>.|.|TRBV7-2|TRBJ1-3
TGTGCCAGCAGCTTAGCGACCGGTTTTTGGGAACACTCTGGAAACACCATATATTTT
CASSLATGFWEHSGNTIYF
>.|.|TRBV19|TRBJ1-4
TGTGCCAGTACGACAGAGGAGGATGAAAAACTGTTTTTT
CASTTEEDEKLFF
>.|.|TRBV12-3/TRBV12-4|TRBJ2-5
TGTGCCATCAGTTTAGACCAAGAGACCCAGTACTTC
CAISLDQETQYF
>.|.|TRBV19|TRBJ1-2
TGTGCCAGTAGCCGTGATGGCTACACCTTC
CASSRDGYTF
>many|.|TRBV7-8|TRBJ1-5
TGTGCCAGCAGCTTAGTGGTCATGGGCGGCAATCAGCCCCAGCATTTT
CASSLVVMGGNQPQHF